This T cell receptor (beta chain) was identified in a study of blood T cell repertoires in COVID-19. Study-wide background: Acute and convalescent COVID-19 specimens originated in the United States, Italy and Spain.

Study processing details: Nucleated cell number was recorded as an estimate derived from reference gene primer amplification. TCRdb's table, derived via immunoSEQ multiplex PCR, lists solely in-frame clones and lacks some. Clone size and V and J calls were adopted from that table, with D and trimming inferred from the DNA. The sample includes 130,000 or so clones, around four fifths of them seen just once. The TCR was taken from a human donor in a cohort sampled during active COVID-19. The sequenced material came from peripheral blood.

The CDR3: CASSFYGTSGGVDSYNEQFF. CDR3 nucleotide sequence: TGTGCCAGCAGCTTTTACGGGACTAGCGGGGGGGTTGACTCCTACAATGAGCAGTTCTTC. The gene calls are TRBV2 and TRBJ2-1; 16 positions agree with TRBD2. The V and J ends lost 6 bases and 0 bases, in that order; junction bases with no gene match: 11. The CDR3 sequence is 20 residues long. Germline CDR1 is SNHLY and CDR2 is FYNNEI. The complete variable domain, with remaining parts taken from reference TRBV2 and TRBJ2-1, reads EPEVTQTPSHQVTQMGQEVILRCVPISNHLYFYWYRQILGQKVEFLVSFYNNEISEKSEIFDDQFSVERPDGSNFTLKIRSTKLEDSAMYFCASSFYGTSGGVDSYNEQFFGPGTRLTVL.